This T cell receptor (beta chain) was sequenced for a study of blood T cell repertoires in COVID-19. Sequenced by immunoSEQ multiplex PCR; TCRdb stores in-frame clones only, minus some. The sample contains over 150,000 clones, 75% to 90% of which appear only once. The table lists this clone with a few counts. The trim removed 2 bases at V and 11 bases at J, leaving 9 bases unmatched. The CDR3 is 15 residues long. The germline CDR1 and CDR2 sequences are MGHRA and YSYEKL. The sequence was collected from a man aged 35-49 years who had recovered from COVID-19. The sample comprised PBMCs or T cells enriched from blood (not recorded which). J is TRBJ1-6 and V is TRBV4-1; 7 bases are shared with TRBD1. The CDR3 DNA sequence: TGCGCCAGCAGCCAATTGGGGGACAGAAGGGCACCCCTCCACTTT. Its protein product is CASSQLGDRRAPLHF.